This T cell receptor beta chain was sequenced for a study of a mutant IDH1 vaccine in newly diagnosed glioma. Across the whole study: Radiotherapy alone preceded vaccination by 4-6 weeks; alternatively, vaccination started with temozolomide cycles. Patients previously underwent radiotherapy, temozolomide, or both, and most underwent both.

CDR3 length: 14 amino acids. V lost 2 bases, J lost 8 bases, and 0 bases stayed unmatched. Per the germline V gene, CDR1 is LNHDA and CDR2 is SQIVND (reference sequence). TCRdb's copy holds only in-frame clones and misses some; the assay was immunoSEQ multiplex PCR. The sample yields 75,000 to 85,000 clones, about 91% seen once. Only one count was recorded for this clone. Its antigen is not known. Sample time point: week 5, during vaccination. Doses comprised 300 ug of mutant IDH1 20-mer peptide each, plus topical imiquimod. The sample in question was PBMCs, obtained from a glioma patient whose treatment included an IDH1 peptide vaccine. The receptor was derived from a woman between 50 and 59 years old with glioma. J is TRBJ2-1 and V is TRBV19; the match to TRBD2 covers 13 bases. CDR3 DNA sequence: TGTGCCAGTAGTATAACTAGCGGGAGGGATGAGCAGTTCTTC. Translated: CASSITSGRDEQFF.